A single T cell receptor (beta chain) is shown here with its context. Its antigen is as yet unknown. Cultured CD4+ T cells had their DNA profiled by the Oncomine TCR Beta short-read assay. TCRdb re-derived calls from the PCR reads in MiXCR, one entry per CDR3 protein. The table lists about 14,000 distinct CDR3 sequences, approximately 61% of them singletons, with approximately 19% in the top ten. CDR1 is DFQATT and CDR2 is SNEGSKA in the germline V gene (reference sequence). Trimming shortened V by 4 bases and J by 0 bases, and 10 bases separated the two germline ends. The CDR3 spans 14 residues. These data belong to a study of vaccination and CD4 T cells after COVID-19. General study points: Within convalescent individuals, 304 out of 307 vaccine-specific clones proved to be spike mono-reactive. From a median of roughly 21 to 40, SARS-CoV-2-reactive clonotypes increased, though not significantly.

The treatment: approximately 10-day PBMC culture with coronavirus spike peptide pools or control peptides (ViraFEST assay). Positive PCR tests came between March and December 2020, ahead of the US Alpha, Beta and Delta variants. This chain uses TRBV20-1 with TRBJ1-3, with a possible D match to TRBD1 (6 bases). Source material: CD4+ T cells from blood, cultured in vitro. This receptor was identified in a human donor who had recovered from COVID-19. The CDR3 nucleotides read TGCAGTGCTACGGGACATCACTCTGGAAACACCATATATTTT. Amino acid sequence: CSATGHHSGNTIYF.